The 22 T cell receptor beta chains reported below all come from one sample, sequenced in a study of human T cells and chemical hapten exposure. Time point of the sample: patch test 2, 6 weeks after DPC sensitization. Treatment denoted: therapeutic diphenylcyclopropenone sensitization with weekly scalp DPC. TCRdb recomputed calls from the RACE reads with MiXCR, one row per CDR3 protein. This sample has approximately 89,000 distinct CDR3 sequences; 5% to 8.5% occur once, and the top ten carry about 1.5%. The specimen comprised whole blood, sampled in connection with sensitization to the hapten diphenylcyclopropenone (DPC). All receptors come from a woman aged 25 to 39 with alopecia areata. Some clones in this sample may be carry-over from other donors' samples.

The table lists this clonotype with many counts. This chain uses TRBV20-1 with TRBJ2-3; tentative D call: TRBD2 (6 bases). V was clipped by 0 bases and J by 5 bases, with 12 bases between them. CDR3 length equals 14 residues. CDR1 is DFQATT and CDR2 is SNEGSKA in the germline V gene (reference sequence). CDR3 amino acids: CSARERGHQDTQYF. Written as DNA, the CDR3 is TGCAGTGCTAGAGAGCGGGGCCATCAAGATACGCAGTATTTT.

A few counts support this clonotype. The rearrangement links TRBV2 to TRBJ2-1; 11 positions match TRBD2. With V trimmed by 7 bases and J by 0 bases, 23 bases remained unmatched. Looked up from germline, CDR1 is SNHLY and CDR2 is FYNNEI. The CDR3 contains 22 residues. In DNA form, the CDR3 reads TGTGCCAGCAACGGGCTAGCGGGGGGTTGGAAAGAGGAACTGAGCTCCTACAATGAGCAGTTCTTC. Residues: CASNGLAGGWKEELSSYNEQFF.

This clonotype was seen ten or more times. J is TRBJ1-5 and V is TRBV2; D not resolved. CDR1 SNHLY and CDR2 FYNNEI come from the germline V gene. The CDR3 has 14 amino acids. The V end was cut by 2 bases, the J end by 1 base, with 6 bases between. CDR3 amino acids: CASSELRSNQPQHF. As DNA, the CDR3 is TGTGCCAGCAGTGAACTCAGGAGCAATCAGCCCCAGCATTTT.

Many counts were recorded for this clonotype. The CDR3 loop reads CASSLMAGGTYEQYF. As DNA, the CDR3 is TGTGCCAGCAGCTTAATGGCGGGGGGTACCTACGAGCAGTACTTC. The V and J genes are TRBV7-2 and TRBJ2-7; 8 positions match TRBD2. Per the germline V gene, CDR1 is SGHTA and CDR2 is FQGNSA. V dropped 2 bases and J dropped 2; count of bases not matched to a gene: 5. CDR3 length: 15 residues.

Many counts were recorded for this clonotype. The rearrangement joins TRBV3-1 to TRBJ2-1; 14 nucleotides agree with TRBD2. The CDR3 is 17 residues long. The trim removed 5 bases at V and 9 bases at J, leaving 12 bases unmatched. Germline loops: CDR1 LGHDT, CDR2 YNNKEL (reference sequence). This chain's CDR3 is CASSSVRTSGGLVEQFF. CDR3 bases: TGTGCCAGCAGCTCAGTCAGGACTAGCGGGGGGTTGGTTGAGCAGTTCTTC.

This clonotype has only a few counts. CDR3 coding DNA: TGCAGTGCTACCTCCGGGCCCGGGACTAGCGGGGGGACCCCTTACAATGAGCAGTTCTTC. Translated, it gives CSATSGPGTSGGTPYNEQFF. This rearrangement joins TRBV20-1 to TRBJ2-1; the match to TRBD2 covers 15 bases. Germline CDR1 is DFQATT and CDR2 is SNEGSKA (reference sequence). J gave up 4 bases and V 4 bases, and 17 bases lay outside the gene matches. This CDR3 contains 20 residues.

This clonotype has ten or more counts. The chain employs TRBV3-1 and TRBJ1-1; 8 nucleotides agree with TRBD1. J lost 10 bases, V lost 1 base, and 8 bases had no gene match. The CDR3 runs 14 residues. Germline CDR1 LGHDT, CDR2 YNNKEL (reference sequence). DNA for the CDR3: TGTGCCAGCAGCCAAGGTCCGTCAGGGGGCAGAGCTTTCTTT. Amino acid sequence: CASSQGPSGGRAFF.

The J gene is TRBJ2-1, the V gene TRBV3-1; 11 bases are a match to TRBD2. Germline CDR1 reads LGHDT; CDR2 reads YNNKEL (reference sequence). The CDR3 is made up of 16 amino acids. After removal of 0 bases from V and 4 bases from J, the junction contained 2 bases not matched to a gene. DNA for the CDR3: TGTGCCAGCAGCCAAGATCTAGCGGGGGGATACAATGAGCAGTTCTTC. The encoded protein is CASSQDLAGGYNEQFF.

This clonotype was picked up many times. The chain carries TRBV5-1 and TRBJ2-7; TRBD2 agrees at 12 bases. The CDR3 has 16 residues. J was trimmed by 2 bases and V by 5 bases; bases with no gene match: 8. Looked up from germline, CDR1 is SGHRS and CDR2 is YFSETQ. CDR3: CASRLAGGTITYEQYF. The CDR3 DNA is TGCGCCAGCAGACTAGCGGGGGGTACCATCACCTACGAGCAGTACTTC. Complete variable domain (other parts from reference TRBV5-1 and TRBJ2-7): KAGVTQTPRYLIKTRGQQVTLSCSPISGHRSVSWYQQTPGQGLQFLFEYFSETQRNKGNFPGRFSGRQFSNSRSEMNVSTLELGDSALYLCASRLAGGTITYEQYFGPGTRLTVT.

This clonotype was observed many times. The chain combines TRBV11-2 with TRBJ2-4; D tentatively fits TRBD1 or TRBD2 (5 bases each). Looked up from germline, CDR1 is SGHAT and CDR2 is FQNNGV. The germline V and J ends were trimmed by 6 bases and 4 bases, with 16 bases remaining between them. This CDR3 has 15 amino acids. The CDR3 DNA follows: TGTGCCAGCAGTTCGTTGAGGGGCGTGAAAAACATTCAGTACTTC. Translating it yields CASSSLRGVKNIQYF.

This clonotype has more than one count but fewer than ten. Written as DNA, the CDR3 is TGTGCCAGCAGCTTGAGGGACAATGAGCAGTTCTTC. This gives the protein CASSLRDNEQFF. The chain uses TRBV11-3 and TRBJ2-1, with D possibly matching TRBD2 (5 bases). This CDR3 has 12 amino acids. CDR1 is SGHNT and CDR2 is YENEEA in the germline V gene. V gave up 3 bases and J gave up 5 bases, with 5 bases separating them. Full variable domain (outside the CDR3, taken from reference TRBV11-3 and TRBJ2-1): EAGVVQSPRYKIIEKKQPVAFWCNPISGHNTLYWYLQNLGQGPELLIRYENEEAVDDSQLPKDRFSAERLKGVDSTLKIQPAELGDSAVYLCASSLRDNEQFFGPGTRLTVL.

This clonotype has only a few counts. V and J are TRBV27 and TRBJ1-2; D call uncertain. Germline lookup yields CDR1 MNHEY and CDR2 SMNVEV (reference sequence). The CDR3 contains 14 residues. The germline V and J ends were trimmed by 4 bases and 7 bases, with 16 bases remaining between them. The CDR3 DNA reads TGTGCCAGCAGTTCCGCGGTCAAAGAGGCTGGCTACACCTTC. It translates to CASSSAVKEAGYTF.

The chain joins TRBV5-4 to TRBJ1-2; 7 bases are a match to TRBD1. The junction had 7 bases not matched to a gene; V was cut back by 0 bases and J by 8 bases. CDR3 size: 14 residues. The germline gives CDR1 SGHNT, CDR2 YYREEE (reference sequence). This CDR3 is CASSLDRGFLGYTF. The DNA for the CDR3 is TGTGCCAGCAGCTTGGACAGGGGTTTTTTGGGCTACACCTTC.

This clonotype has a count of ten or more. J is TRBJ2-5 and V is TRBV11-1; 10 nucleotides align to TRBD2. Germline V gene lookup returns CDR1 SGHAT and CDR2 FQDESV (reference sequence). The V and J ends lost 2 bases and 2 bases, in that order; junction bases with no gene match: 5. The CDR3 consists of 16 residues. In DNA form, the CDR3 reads TGTGCCAGCAGCTTAAAACTAGCGGGGAAACAAGAGACCCAGTACTTC. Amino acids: CASSLKLAGKQETQYF. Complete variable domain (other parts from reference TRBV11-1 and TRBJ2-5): EAEVAQSPRYKITEKSQAVAFWCDPISGHATLYWYRQILGQGPELLVQFQDESVVDDSQLPKDRFSAERLKGVDSTLKIQPAELGDSAMYLCASSLKLAGKQETQYFGPGTRLLVL.

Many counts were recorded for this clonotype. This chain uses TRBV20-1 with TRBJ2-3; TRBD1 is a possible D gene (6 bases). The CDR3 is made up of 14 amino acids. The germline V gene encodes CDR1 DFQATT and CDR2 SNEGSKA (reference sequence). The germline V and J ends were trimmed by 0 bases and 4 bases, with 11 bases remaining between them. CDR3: CSARDRRGPDTQYF. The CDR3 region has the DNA TGCAGTGCTAGAGATCGCAGGGGACCAGATACGCAGTATTTT.

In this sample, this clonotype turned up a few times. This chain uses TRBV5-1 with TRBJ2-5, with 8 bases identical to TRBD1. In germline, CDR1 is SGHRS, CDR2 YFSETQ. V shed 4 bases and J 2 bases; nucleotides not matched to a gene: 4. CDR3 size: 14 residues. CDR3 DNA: TGCGCCAGCAGCGAAGGGACAGGTCAAGAGACCCAGTACTTC. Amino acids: CASSEGTGQETQYF.

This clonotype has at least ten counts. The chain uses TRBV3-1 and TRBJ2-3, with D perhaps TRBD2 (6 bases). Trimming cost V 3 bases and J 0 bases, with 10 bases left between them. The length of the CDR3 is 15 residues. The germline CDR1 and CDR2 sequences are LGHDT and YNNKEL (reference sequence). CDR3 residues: CASSHGGSSTDTQYF. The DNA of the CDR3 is TGTGCCAGCAGCCATGGGGGGTCTAGCACAGATACGCAGTATTTT.

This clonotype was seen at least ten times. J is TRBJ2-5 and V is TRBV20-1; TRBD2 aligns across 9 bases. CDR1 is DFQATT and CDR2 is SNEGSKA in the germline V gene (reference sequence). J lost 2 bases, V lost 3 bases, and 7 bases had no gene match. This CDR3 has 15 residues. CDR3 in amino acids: CSASEGGGAQETQYF. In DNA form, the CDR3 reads TGCAGTGCTAGTGAAGGCGGGGGGGCACAAGAGACCCAGTACTTC.

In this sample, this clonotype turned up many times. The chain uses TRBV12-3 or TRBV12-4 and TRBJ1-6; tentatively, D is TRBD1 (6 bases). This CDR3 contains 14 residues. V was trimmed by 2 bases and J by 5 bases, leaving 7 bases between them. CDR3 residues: CASSLQGNNSPLHF. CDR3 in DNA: TGTGCCAGCAGTTTACAGGGGAATAATTCACCCCTCCACTTT.

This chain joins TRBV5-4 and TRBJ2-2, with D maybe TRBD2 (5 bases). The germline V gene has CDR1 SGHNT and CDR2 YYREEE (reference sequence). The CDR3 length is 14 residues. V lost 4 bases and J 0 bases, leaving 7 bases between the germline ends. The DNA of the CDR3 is TGTGCCAGCAGCCCGACTACGAACACCGGGGAGCTGTTTTTT. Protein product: CASSPTTNTGELFF.

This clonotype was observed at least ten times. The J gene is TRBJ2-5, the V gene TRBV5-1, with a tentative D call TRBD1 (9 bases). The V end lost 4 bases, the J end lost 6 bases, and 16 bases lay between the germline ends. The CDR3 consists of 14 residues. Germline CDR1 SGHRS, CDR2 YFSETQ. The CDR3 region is CASSGTGTSQTQYF. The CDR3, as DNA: TGCGCCAGCAGCGGGACAGGGACTAGTCAGACCCAGTACTTC.

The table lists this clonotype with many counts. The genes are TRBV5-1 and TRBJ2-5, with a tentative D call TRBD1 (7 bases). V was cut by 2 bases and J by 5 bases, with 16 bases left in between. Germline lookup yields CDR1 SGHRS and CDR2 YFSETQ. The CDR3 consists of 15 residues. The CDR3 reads CASSLGGGSGETQYF. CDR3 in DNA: TGCGCCAGCAGCTTAGGAGGGGGCTCAGGCGAGACCCAGTACTTC.